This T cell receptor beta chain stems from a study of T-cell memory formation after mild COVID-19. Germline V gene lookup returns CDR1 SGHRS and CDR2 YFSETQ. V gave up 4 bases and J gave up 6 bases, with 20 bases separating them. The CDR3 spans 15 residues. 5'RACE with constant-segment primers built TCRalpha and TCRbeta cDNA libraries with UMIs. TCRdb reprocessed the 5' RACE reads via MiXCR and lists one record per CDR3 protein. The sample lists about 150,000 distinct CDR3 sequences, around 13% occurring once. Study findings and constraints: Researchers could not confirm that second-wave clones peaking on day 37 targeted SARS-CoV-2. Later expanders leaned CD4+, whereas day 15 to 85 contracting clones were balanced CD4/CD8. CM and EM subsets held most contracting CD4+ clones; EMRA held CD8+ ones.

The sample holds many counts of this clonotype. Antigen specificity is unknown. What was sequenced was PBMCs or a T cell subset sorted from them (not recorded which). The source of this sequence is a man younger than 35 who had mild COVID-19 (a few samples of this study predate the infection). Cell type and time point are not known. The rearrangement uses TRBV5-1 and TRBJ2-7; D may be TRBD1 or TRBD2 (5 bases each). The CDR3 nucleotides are TGCGCCAGCAGCACAACGACAGAGGGCTGGGGCGAGCAGTACTTC. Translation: CASSTTTEGWGEQYF.